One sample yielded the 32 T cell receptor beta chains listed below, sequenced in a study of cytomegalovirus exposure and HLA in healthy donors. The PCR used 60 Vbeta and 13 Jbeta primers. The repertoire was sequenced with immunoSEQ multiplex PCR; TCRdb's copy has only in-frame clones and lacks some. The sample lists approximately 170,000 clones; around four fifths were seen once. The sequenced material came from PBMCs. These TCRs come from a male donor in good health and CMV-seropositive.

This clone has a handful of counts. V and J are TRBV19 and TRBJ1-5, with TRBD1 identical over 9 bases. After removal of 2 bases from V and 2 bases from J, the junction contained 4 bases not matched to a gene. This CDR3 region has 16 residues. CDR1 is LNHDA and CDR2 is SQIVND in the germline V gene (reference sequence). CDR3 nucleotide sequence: TGTGCCAGTAGTATATGGGGACAGGGAGGCAATCAGCCCCAGCATTTT. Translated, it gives CASSIWGQGGNQPQHF.

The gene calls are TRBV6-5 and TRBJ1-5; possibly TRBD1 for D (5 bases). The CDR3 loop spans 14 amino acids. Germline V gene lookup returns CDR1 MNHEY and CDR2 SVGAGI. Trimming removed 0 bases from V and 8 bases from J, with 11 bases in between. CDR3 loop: CASSYSTVSEPQHF. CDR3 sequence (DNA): TGTGCCAGCAGTTACTCGACAGTGTCGGAGCCCCAGCATTTT.

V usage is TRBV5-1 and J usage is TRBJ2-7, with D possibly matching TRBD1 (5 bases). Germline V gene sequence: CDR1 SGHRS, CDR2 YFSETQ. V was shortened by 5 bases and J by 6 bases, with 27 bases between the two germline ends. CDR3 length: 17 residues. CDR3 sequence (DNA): TGCGCCAGCAGTTCTGTGGGGCCTCCCAAGATGACAAGCGAGCAGTACTTC. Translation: CASSSVGPPKMTSEQYF.

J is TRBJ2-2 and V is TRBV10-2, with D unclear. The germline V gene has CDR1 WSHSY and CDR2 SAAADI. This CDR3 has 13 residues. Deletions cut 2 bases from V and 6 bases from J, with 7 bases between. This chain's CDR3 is CASSEAGSGELFF. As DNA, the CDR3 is TGCGCCAGCAGTGAGGCCGGGTCCGGGGAGCTGTTTTTT.

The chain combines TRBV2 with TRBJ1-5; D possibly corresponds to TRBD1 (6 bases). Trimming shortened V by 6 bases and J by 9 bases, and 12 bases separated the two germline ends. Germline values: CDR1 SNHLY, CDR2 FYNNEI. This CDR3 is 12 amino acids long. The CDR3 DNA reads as TGTGCCAGCAGCTATCCAGGGGTGCCCCAGCATTTT. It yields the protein CASSYPGVPQHF.

CDR3 protein: CASSARTSEENIQYF. The CDR3 DNA follows: TGTGCCAGCAGTGCCCGGACTAGCGAAGAAAACATTCAGTACTTC. The genes are TRBV6-1 and TRBJ2-4; 9 bases line up with TRBD2. The CDR3 spans 15 residues. V lost 4 bases, J lost 5 bases, and 6 bases stayed unmatched. Germline CDR1 reads MNHNS; CDR2 reads SASEGT.

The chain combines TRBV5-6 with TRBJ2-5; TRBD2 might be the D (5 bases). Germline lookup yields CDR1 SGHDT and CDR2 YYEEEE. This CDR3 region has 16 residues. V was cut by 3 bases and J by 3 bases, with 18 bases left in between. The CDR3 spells CASSSRSGISKETQYF. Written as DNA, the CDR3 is TGTGCCAGCAGCTCCCGATCCGGGATCTCAAAAGAGACCCAGTACTTC.

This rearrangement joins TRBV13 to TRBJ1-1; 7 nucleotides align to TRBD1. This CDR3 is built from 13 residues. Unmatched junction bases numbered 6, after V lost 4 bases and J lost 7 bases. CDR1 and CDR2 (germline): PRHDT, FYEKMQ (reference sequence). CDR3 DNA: TGTGCCAGCAGCTCCCGGGACAGTTTTGAAGCTTTCTTT. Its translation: CASSSRDSFEAFF.

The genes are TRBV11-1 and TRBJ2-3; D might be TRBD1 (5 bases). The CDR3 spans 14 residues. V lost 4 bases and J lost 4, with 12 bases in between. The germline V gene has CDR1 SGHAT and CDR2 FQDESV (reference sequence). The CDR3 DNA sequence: TGTGCCAGCAGCTGGGTTAGGGGCCCAGATACGCAGTATTTT. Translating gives CASSWVRGPDTQYF.

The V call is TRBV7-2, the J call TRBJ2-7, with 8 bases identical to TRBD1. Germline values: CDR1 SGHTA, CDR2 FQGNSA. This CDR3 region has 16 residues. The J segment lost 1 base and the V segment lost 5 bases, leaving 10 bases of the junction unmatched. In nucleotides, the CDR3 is TGTGCCAGCAGCCATCCCCCGGACAGGGTATCCTACGAGCAGTACTTC. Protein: CASSHPPDRVSYEQYF.

CDR3 sequence reads: CASSLVVALSGANVLTF. The CDR3 coding sequence is TGTGCCAGCAGCTTGGTGGTAGCCCTCTCTGGGGCCAACGTCCTGACTTTC. V is TRBV5-4 and J is TRBJ2-6; D is undetermined. The CDR3 covers 17 residues. The V end lost 0 bases, the J end lost 0 bases, and 10 bases lay between the germline ends. Germline V lookup: CDR1 SGHNT, CDR2 YYREEE (reference sequence). Full variable domain (missing parts from reference TRBV5-4 and TRBJ2-6): ETGVTQSPTHLIKTRGQQVTLRCSSQSGHNTVSWYQQALGQGPQFIFQYYREEENGRGNFPPRFSGLQFPNYSSELNVNALELDDSALYLCASSLVVALSGANVLTFGAGSRLTVL.

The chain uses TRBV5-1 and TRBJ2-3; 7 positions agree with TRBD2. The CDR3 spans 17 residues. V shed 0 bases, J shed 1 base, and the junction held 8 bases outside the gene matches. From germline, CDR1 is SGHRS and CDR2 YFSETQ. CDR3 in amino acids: CASSLASAGEGTDTQYF. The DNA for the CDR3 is TGCGCCAGCAGCTTGGCCTCGGCGGGGGAGGGCACAGATACGCAGTATTTT.

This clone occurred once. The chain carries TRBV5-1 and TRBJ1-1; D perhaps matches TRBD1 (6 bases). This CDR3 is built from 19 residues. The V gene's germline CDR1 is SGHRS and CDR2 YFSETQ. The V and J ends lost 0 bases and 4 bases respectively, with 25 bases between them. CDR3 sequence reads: CASSLALSQGRGVSTEAFF. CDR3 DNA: TGCGCCAGCAGCTTGGCCCTGTCACAGGGACGAGGGGTGAGCACTGAAGCTTTCTTT. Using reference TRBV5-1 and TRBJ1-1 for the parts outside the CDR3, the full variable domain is KAGVTQTPRYLIKTRGQQVTLSCSPISGHRSVSWYQQTPGQGLQFLFEYFSETQRNKGNFPGRFSGRQFSNSRSEMNVSTLELGDSALYLCASSLALSQGRGVSTEAFFGQGTRLTVV.

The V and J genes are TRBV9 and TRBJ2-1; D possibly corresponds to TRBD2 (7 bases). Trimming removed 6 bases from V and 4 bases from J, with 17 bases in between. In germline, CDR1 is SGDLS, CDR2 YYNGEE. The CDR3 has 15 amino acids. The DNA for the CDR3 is TGTGCCAGCACCGGAGGGGGGGCCGAATACAATGAGCAGTTCTTC. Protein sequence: CASTGGGAEYNEQFF. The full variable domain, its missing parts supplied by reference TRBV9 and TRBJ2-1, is DSGVTQTPKHLITATGQRVTLRCSPRSGDLSVYWYQQSLDQGLQFLIQYYNGEERAKGNILERFSAQQFPDLHSELNLSSLELGDSALYFCASTGGGAEYNEQFFGPGTRLTVL.

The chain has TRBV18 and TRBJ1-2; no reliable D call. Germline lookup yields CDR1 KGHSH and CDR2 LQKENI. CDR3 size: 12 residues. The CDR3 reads CERWRWDYGYTF. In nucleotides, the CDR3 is TGTGAACGATGGAGGTGGGACTATGGCTACACCTTC.

CDR3 in amino acids: CASSEGGEVAKNIQYF. CDR3 in DNA: TGTGCCAGCAGTGAGGGAGGGGAAGTTGCCAAAAACATTCAGTACTTC. V usage is TRBV2 and J usage is TRBJ2-4, with TRBD2 matching 7 bases. There are 16 residues in the CDR3. Germline V gene sequence: CDR1 SNHLY, CDR2 FYNNEI. V dropped 3 bases and J dropped 1; count of bases not matched to a gene: 6.

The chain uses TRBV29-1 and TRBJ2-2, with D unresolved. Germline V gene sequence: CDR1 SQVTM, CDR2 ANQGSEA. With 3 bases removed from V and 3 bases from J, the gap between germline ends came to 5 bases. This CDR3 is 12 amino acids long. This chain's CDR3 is CSVDSYTGELFF. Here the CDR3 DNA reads TGCAGCGTTGACAGTTACACCGGGGAGCTGTTTTTT.

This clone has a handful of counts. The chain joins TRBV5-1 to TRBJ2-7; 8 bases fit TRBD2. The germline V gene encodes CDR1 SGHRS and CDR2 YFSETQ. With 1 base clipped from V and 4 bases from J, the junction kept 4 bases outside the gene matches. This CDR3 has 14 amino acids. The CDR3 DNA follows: TGCGCCAGCAGCTTGTGGCGGGGGGATTACGAGCAGTACTTC. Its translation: CASSLWRGDYEQYF.

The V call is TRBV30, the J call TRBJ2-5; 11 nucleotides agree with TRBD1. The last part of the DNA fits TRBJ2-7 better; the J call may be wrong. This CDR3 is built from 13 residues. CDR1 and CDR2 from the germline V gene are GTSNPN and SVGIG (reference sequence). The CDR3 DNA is TGTGCCTACTGGACAGGGGGCTTCGACGAGCAGTACTTC. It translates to CAYWTGGFDEQYF.

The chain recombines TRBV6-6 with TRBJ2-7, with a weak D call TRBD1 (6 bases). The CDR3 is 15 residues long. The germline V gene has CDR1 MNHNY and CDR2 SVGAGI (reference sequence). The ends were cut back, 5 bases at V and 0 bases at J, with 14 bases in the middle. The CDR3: CASSTSTGSSYEQYF. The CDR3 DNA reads TGTGCCAGCAGTACTTCTACAGGGAGCTCCTACGAGCAGTACTTC.

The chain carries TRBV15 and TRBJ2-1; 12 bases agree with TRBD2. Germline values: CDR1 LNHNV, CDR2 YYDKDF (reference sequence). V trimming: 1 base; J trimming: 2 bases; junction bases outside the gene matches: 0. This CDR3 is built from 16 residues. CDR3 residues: CATSRGTSGAYNEQFF. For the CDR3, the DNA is TGTGCCACCAGCAGAGGGACTAGCGGGGCCTACAATGAGCAGTTCTTC.

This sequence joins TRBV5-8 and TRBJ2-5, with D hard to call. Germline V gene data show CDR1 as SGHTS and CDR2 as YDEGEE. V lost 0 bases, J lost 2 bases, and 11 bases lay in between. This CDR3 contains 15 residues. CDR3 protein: CASSLAGTRQETQYF. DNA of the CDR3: TGTGCCAGCAGCTTGGCCGGTACTCGGCAAGAGACCCAGTACTTC. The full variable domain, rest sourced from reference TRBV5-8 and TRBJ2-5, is EAGVTQSPTHLIKTRGQQATLRCSPISGHTSVYWYQQALGLGLQFLLWYDEGEERNRGNFPPRFSGRQFPNYSSELNVNALELEDSALYLCASSLAGTRQETQYFGPGTRLLVL.

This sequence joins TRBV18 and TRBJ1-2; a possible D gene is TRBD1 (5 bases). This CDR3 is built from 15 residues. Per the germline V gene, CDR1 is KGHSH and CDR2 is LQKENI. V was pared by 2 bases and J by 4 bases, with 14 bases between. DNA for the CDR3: TGTGCCAGCTCACCAAATATGGGGGAGGCCTATGGCTACACCTTC. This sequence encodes CASSPNMGEAYGYTF.

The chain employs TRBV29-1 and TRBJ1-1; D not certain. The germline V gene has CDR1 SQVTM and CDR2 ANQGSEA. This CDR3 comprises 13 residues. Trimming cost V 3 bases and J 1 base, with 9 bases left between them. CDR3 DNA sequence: TGCAGCGTTGAGGGAGTTGCGAACACTGAAGCTTTCTTT. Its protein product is CSVEGVANTEAFF.

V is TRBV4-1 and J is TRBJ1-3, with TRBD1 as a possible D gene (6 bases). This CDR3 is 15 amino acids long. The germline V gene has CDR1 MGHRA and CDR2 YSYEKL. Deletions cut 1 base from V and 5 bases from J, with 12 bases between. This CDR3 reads CASSQGTGPRNTIYF. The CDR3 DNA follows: TGCGCCAGCAGCCAAGGAACAGGGCCAAGAAACACCATATATTTT.

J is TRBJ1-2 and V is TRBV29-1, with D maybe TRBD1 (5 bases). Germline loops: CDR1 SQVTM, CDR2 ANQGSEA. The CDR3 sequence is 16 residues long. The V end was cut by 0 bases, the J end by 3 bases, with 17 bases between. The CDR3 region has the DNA TGCAGCGTTGAAGATCGGGCAGGGCGGTGGGACTATGGCTACACCTTC. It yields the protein CSVEDRAGRWDYGYTF.

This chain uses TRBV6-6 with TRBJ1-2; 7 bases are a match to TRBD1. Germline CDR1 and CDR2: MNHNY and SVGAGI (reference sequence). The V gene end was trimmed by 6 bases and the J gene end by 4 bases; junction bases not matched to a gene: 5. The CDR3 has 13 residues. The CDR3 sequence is CASRPGTAYGYTF. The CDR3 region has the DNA TGTGCCAGCAGGCCCGGGACAGCCTATGGCTACACCTTC.

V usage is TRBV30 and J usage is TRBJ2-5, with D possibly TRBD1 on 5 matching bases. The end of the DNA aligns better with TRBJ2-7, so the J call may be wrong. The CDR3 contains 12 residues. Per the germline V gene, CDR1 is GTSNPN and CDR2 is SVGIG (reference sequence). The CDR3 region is CAWSGRVYEQYF. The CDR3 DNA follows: TGTGCCTGGAGTGGCAGGGTCTACGAGCAGTACTTC.

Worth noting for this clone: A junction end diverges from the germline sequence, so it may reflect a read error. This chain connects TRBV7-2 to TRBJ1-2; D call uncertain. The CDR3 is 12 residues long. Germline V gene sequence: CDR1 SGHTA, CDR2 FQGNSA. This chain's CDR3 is CASSLGAGGVSF. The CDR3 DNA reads TGTGCCAGCAGCTTAGGGGCGGGAGGAGTCTCCTTC.

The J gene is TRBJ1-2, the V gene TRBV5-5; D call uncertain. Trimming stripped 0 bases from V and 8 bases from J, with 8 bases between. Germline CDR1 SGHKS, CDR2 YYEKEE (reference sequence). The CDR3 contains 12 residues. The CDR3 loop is CASSLVTEGYTF. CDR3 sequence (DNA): TGTGCCAGCAGCTTGGTAACGGAGGGCTACACCTTC.

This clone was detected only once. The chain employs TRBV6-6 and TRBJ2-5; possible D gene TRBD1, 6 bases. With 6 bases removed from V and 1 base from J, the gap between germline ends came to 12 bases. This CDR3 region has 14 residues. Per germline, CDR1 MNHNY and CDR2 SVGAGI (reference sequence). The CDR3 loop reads CASSPRGSQETQYF. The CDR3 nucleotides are TGTGCCAGCAGCCCCAGGGGTTCCCAAGAGACCCAGTACTTC.

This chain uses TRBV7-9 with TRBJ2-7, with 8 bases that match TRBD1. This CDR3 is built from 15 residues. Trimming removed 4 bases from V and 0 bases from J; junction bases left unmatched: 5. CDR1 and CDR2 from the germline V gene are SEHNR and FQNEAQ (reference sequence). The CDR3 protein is CASSWGDRTSYEQYF. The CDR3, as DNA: TGTGCCAGCAGCTGGGGGGACAGGACCTCCTACGAGCAGTACTTC.